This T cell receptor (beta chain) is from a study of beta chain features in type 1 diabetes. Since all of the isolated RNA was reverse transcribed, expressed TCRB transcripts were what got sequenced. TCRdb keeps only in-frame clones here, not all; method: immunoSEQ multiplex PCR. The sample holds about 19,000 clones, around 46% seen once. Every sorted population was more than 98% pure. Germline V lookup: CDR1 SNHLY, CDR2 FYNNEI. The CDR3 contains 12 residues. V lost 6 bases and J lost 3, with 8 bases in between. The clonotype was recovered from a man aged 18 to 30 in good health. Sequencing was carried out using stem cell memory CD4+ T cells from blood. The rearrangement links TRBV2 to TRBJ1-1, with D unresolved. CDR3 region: CASRADHTEAFF. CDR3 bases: TGTGCCAGCAGAGCGGACCACACTGAAGCTTTCTTT.